This entry is about one T cell receptor (beta chain). What it binds is not known. Thyroid surgery had not been preceded by any treatment in any patient. TCRdb re-called clones via MiXCR from the PCR reads. The sample records 17,000 or so clones, around 29% being singletons. The length of the CDR3 is 13 residues. Trimming cost V 8 bases and J 1 base, with 11 bases left between them. Germline assignment: CDR1 LNHDA and CDR2 SQIVND (reference sequence). The sample belongs to a study of metastatic and nonmetastatic thyroid tumors. Study as a whole: Across blood and tumor or nodule tissue, repertoires from malignant and benign thyroid patients were compared with one another.

Study conclusions and caveats: Malignant thyroid tumors reportedly had TCR beta diversity that was significantly higher than in benign nodules, in blood and tumor.

The origin of this receptor is a female donor with papillary thyroid cancer or a benign thyroid nodule (not recorded which). Some clones in this sample may be carry-over from other donors' samples. The V and J genes are TRBV19 and TRBJ1-1; D remains ambiguous. Sequencing was performed on adjacent normal tissue. Here the CDR3 DNA reads TGTGCCAGTGCGGACTCACGGAACACTGAAGCTTTCTTT. Translation: CASADSRNTEAFF.